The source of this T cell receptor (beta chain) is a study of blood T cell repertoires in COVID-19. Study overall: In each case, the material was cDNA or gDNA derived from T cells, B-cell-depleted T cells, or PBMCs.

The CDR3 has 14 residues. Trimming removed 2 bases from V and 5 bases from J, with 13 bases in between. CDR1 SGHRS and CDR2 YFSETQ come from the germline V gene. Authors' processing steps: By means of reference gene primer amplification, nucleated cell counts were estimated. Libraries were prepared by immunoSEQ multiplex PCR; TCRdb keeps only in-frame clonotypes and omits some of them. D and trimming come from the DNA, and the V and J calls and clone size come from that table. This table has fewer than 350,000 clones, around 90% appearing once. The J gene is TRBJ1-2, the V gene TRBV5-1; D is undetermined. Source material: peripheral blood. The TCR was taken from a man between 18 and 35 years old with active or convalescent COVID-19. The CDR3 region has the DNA TGCGCCAGCAGCTTTGTCGGGGTCGGTTATGGCTACACCTTC. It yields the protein CASSFVGVGYGYTF. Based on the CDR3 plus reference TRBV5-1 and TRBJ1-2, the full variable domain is KAGVTQTPRYLIKTRGQQVTLSCSPISGHRSVSWYQQTPGQGLQFLFEYFSETQRNKGNFPGRFSGRQFSNSRSEMNVSTLELGDSALYLCASSFVGVGYGYTFGSGTRLTVV.